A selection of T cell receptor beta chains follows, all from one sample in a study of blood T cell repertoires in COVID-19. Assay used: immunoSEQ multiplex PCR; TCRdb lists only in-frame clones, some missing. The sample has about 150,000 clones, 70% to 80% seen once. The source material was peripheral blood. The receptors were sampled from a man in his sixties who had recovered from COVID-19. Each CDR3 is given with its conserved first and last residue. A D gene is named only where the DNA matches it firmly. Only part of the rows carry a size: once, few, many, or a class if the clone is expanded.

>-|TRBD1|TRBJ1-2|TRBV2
CATGQDIGSGYTF
TGTGCCACTGGACAGGATATTGGTAGTGGCTACACCTTC
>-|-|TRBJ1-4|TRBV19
CASNPLGDEKLFF
TGTGCCAGTAACCCTTTAGGGGATGAAAAACTGTTTTTT
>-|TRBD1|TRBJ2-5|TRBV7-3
CASSQGETAVETQYF
TGTGCCAGCAGCCAGGGGGAGACGGCGGTTGAGACCCAGTACTTC
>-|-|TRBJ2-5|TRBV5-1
CASSLAGGTAETQYF
TGCGCCAGCAGCTTGGCCGGAGGGACAGCGGAGACCCAGTACTTC
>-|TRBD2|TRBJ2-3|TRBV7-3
CASSLNRLAGVGGTDTQYF
TGTGCCAGCAGCTTAAACAGACTAGCGGGAGTTGGGGGCACAGATACGCAGTATTTT
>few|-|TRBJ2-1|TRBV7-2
CASSLEGGRSSSFYNEQFF
TGTGCCAGCAGCTTAGAGGGGGGGCGGAGCTCCAGTTTCTACAATGAGCAGTTCTTC
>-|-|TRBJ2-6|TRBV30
CASEGKRANVLTF
TGTGCCTCAGAGGGCAAAAGGGCCAACGTCCTGACTTTC
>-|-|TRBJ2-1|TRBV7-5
CARSKLAGKYNEQFF
TGTGCCAGAAGCAAACTAGCGGGCAAGTACAATGAGCAGTTCTTC
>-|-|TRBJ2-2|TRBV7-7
CASSLSSGAGGELFF
TGTGCTAGCAGCTTATCGTCTGGAGCGGGTGGGGAGCTGTTTTTT
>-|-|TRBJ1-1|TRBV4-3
CASSQGRGSNTEAFF
TGCGCCAGCAGCCAGGGTCGGGGATCGAACACTGAAGCTTTCTTT
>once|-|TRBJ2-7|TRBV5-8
CASSFRGTYEQYF
TGTGCCAGCAGCTTCAGGGGCACCTACGAGCAGTACTTC
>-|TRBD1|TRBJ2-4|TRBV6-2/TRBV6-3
CASSSHGQGGKNIQYF
TGTGCCAGCAGTTCACACGGACAGGGAGGCAAAAACATTCAGTACTTC
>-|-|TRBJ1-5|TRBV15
CATSRLNQPQHF
TGTGCCACCAGCAGACTGAATCAGCCCCAGCATTTT
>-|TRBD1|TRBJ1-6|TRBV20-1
CSASDAADRGNSPLHF
TGCAGTGCTAGTGATGCCGCCGACAGGGGCAATTCACCCCTCCACTTT
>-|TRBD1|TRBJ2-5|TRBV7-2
CASRGGQGFPETQYF
TGTGCCAGTAGGGGGGGACAGGGATTCCCAGAGACCCAGTACTTC
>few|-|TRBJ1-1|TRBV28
CASSLSQTGYEAFF
TGTGCCAGCAGTTTATCCCAGACAGGATACGAAGCTTTCTTT
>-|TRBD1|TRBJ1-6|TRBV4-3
CASSQYPPGQGARNSPLHF
TGCGCCAGCAGCCAATACCCCCCGGGACAGGGTGCGCGGAATTCACCCCTCCACTTT
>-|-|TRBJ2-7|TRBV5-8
CASSPRLPPYEQYF
TGTGCCAGCAGCCCCCGTCTCCCCCCCTACGAGCAGTACTTC
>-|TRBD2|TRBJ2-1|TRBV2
CASRERASGSFNEQFF
TGTGCCAGCCGGGAGAGGGCTAGCGGGAGTTTCAATGAGCAGTTCTTC
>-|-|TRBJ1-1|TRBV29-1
CSVEDRRGMNTEAFF
TGCAGCGTTGAAGACAGGCGGGGCATGAACACTGAAGCTTTCTTT
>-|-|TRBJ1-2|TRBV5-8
CASISGGSYGYTF
TGTGCCAGCATCTCGGGGGGCAGCTATGGCTACACCTTC
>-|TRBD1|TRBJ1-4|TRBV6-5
CASRIAGTDEKLFF
TGTGCCAGCAGAATAGCCGGGACAGACGAAAAACTGTTTTTT
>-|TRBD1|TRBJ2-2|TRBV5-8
CASSLPTGPANTGELFF
TGTGCCAGCAGCTTACCGACAGGGCCGGCGAACACCGGGGAGCTGTTTTTT
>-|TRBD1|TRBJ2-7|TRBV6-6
CASSYQRDREGYF
TGTGCCAGCAGTTACCAAAGGGACAGGGAAGGGTACTTC
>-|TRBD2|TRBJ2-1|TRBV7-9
CASSLAGTSVYNEQFF
TGTGCCAGCAGCTTAGCCGGGACTAGCGTATACAATGAGCAGTTCTTC
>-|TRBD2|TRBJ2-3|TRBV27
CASRTTSVSVTDTQYF
TGTGCCAGCAGGACCACTAGCGTCAGCGTAACAGATACGCAGTATTTT
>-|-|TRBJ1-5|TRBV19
CASSSSRGGDQPQHF
TGTGCCAGTAGCTCCTCGAGGGGGGGGGATCAGCCCCAGCATTTT
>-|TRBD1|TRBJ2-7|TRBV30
CAWKTDRLISYEQYF
TGTGCCTGGAAAACGGACAGGCTCATCTCCTACGAGCAGTACTTC
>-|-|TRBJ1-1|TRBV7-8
CASSPEELLNTEAFF
TGTGCCAGCAGCCCTGAGGAGCTGTTGAACACTGAAGCTTTCTTT
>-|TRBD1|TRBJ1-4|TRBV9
CASSVGSGGNEKLFF
TGTGCCAGCAGCGTAGGGTCAGGGGGGAATGAAAAACTGTTTTTT
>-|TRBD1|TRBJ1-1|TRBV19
CASSTQQGARTEAFF
TGTGCCAGTAGTACGCAACAGGGGGCGAGGACTGAAGCTTTCTTT
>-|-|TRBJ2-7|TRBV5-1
CASSLGQASREQYF
TGCGCCAGCAGCTTGGGACAGGCCTCGAGGGAGCAGTACTTC
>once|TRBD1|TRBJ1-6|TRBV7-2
CASSLGTASNSPLHF
TGTGCCAGCAGCCTCGGGACAGCGAGTAATTCACCCCTCCACTTT
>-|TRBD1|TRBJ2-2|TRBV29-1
CSARAGTANTGELFF
TGCAGCGCGAGAGCCGGGACAGCGAACACCGGGGAGCTGTTTTTT
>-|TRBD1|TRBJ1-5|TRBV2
CASSTDRAPLQPQHF
TGTGCCAGCAGCACTGACAGGGCTCCCCTTCAGCCCCAGCATTTT
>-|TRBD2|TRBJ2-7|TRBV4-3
CASSQVLAGFYEQYF
TGCGCCAGCAGCCAGGTACTAGCGGGATTCTACGAGCAGTACTTC